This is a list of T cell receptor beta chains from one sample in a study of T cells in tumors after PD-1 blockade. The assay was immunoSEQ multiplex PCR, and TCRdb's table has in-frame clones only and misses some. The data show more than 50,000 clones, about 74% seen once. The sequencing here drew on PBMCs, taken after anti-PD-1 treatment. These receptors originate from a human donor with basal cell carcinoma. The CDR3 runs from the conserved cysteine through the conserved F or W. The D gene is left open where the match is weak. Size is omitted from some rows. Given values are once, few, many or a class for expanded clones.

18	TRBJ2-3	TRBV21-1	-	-	CASSKAPSGGPSTDTQYF	TGTGCCAGCAGCAAAGCCCCTAGCGGGGGGCCCAGCACAGATACGCAGTATTTT
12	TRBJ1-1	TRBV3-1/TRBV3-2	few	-	CASSQGNTEAFF	TGTGCCAGCAGCCAAGGTAACACTGAAGCTTTCTTT
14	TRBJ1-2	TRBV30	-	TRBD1	CAWGWTGLDYGYTF	TGTGCCTGGGGGTGGACAGGGTTGGACTATGGCTACACCTTC
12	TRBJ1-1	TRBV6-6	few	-	CASSYEGVEAFF	TGTGCCAGCAGTTACGAAGGGGTTGAAGCTTTCTTT
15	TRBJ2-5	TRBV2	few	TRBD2	CASSVGLAGEETQYF	TGTGCCAGCAGTGTTGGGCTAGCGGGGGAAGAGACCCAGTACTTC
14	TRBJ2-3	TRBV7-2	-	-	CASSLSQSTDTQYF	TGTGCCAGCAGCTTATCTCAAAGCACAGATACGCAGTATTTT
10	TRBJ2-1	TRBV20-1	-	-	CSAGEHEQFF	TGCAGCGCAGGGGAACATGAGCAGTTCTTC
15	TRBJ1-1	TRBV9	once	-	CASSVVGVANTEAFF	TGTGCCAGCAGCGTAGTGGGGGTGGCGAACACTGAAGCTTTCTTT
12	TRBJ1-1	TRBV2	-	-	CASSAVNTEAFF	TGTGCCAGCAGTGCAGTGAACACTGAAGCTTTCTTT
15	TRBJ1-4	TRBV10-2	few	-	CASSEWGRNNEKLFF	TGCGCCAGCAGTGAGTGGGGACGGAATAATGAAAAACTGTTTTTT
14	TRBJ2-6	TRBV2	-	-	CASGGIVGANVLTF	TGTGCCAGCGGGGGGATAGTTGGGGCCAACGTCCTGACTTTC
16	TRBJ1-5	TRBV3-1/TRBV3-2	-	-	CASSQQGWGSNQPQHF	TGTGCCAGCAGCCAACAGGGATGGGGAAGCAATCAGCCCCAGCATTTT
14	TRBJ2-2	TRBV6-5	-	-	CASSYSGRGGELFF	TGTGCCAGCAGTTACAGCGGTCGAGGCGGGGAGCTGTTTTTT
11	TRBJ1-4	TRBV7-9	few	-	CASATNEKLFF	TGTGCCAGCGCTACTAATGAAAAACTGTTTTTT
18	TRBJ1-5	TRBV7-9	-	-	CASSLGVALGDSNQPQHF	TGTGCCAGCAGCTTAGGGGTAGCCTTAGGGGATAGCAATCAGCCCCAGCATTTT
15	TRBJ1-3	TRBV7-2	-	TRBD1	CASSLGQGFGNTIYF	TGTGCCAGCAGCTTAGGACAGGGTTTTGGAAACACCATATATTTT
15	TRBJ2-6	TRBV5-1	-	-	CASRPPGAGANVLTF	TGCGCCAGCAGGCCCCCCGGGGCTGGGGCCAACGTCCTGACTTTC
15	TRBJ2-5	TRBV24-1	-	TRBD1	CATSDALGGGETQYF	TGTGCCACCAGTGATGCTTTAGGGGGCGGAGAGACCCAGTACTTC
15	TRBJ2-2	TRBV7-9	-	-	CASSLELVYTGELFF	TGTGCCAGCAGCTTAGAACTAGTATACACCGGGGAGCTGTTTTTT
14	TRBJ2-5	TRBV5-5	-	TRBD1	CASSFTGGRETQYF	TGTGCCAGCAGCTTTACAGGGGGGAGGGAGACCCAGTACTTC
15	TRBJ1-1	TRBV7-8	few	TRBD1	CASSPSGQGVTEAFF	TGTGCCAGCAGCCCCAGTGGACAGGGTGTTACTGAAGCTTTCTTT
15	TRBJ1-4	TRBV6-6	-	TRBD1	CASSYGAGGGEKLFF	TGTGCCAGCAGTTACGGGGCAGGGGGCGGTGAAAAACTGTTTTTT
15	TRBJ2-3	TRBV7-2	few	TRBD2	CASSFYGGTTDTQYF	TGTGCCAGCAGCTTTTACGGGGGGACCACAGATACGCAGTATTTT
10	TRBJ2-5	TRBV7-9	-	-	CASAKETQYF	TGTGCCAGCGCCAAAGAGACCCAGTACTTC
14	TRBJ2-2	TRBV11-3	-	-	CASSLGAAGGELFF	TGTGCCAGCAGCTTAGGGGCGGCAGGCGGGGAGCTGTTTTTT
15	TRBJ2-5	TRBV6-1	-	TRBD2	CASSDEGLAVWTQYF	TGTGCCAGCAGTGACGAGGGACTAGCGGTTTGGACCCAGTACTTC
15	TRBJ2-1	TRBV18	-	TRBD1	CASSPPTGGHNEQFF	TGTGCCAGCTCACCACCCACAGGGGGGCACAATGAGCAGTTCTTC
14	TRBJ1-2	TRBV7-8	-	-	CASSPGLRVYGYTF	TGTGCCAGCAGCCCGGGACTGCGGGTCTATGGCTACACCTTC
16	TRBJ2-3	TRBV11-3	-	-	CASSLRGAKETDTQYF	TGTGCCAGCAGCTTACGGGGGGCGAAGGAAACAGATACGCAGTATTTT
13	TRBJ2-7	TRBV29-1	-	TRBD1	CSVVPGQGYEQYF	TGCAGCGTTGTACCGGGACAGGGCTACGAGCAGTACTTC
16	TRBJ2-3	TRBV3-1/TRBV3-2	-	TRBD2	CASSRTSGGAADTQYF	TGTGCCAGCAGCCGGACTAGCGGGGGGGCGGCAGATACGCAGTATTTT
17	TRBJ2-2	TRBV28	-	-	CASSFHRLDRNTGELFF	TGTGCCAGCAGTTTCCATCGACTAGATAGAAACACCGGGGAGCTGTTTTTT
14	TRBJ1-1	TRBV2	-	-	CASSETLSRLRAFF	TGTGCCAGCAGTGAAACGCTATCCAGACTCCGGGCTTTCTTT
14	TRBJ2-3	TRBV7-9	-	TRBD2	CASSLAGGGDTQYF	TGTGCCAGCAGCCTAGCGGGGGGCGGAGATACGCAGTATTTT
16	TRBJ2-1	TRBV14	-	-	CASSQDRGFSYNEQFF	TGTGCCAGCAGCCAAGACAGAGGCTTTTCCTACAATGAGCAGTTCTTC
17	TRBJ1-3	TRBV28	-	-	CASRTPGTPFSGNTIYF	TGTGCCAGCAGAACCCCCGGGACCCCTTTCTCTGGAAACACCATATATTTT
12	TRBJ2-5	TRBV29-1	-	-	CSVFVDRGTQYF	TGCAGCGTTTTTGTGGACCGCGGGACCCAGTACTTC
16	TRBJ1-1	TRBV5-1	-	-	CASSLVLTPGSTEAFF	TGCGCCAGCAGCTTGGTTCTTACACCAGGGAGCACTGAAGCTTTCTTT
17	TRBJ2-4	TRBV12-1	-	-	CASSSNRGLGAKNIQYF	TGTGCCAGCAGCTCTAATAGGGGGCTGGGGGCCAAAAACATTCAGTACTTC
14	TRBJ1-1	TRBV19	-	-	CASSPTGQGTEAFF	TGTGCCAGTAGTCCGACAGGCCAAGGCACTGAAGCTTTCTTT
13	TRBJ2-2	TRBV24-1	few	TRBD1	CATSEYRGGELFF	TGTGCCACCAGTGAATACAGGGGCGGGGAGCTGTTTTTT
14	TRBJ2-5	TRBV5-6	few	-	CASSLETGPETQYF	TGTGCCAGCAGCTTAGAAACGGGTCCGGAGACCCAGTACTTC
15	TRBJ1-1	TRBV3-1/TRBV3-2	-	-	CASSQGQRMNTEAFF	TGTGCCAGCAGCCAAGGACAGCGAATGAACACTGAAGCTTTCTTT
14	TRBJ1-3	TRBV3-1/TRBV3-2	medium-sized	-	CASSQDGRANTIYF	TGTGCCAGCAGCCAAGATGGGCGGGCAAACACCATATATTTT
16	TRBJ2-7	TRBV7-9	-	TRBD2	CASSLDGLSGGNEQYF	TGTGCCAGCAGCTTAGACGGGCTTAGCGGGGGTAACGAGCAGTACTTC
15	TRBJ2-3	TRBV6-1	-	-	CASSEGRASTDTQYF	TGTGCCAGCAGTGAAGGTAGGGCTAGCACAGATACGCAGTATTTT
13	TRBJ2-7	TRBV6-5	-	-	CASSSPGTYEQYF	TGTGCCAGCAGTTCACCAGGAACCTACGAGCAGTACTTC
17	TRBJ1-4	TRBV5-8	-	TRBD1	CASSPLAGTGDDEKLFF	TGTGCCAGCAGTCCCTTGGCCGGGACAGGGGATGATGAAAAACTGTTTTTT
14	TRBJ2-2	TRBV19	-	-	CASSRRGGTGELFF	TGTGCCAGTAGTAGGAGGGGGGGGACCGGGGAGCTGTTTTTT
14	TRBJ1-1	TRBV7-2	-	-	CASSRDSRNTEAFF	TGTGCCAGCAGCCGGGACTCCAGGAACACTGAAGCTTTCTTT
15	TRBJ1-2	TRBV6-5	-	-	CASSYSGHRGYGYTF	TGTGCCAGCAGTTACTCGGGCCATCGGGGCTATGGCTACACCTTC
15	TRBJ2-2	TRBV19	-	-	CASSTGGFQDGELFF	TGTGCCAGTAGCACCGGCGGGTTTCAAGACGGGGAGCTGTTTTTT
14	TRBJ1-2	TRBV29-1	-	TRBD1	CSTRIQGAEGGYTF	TGCAGCACAAGAATACAGGGGGCCGAAGGTGGCTACACCTTC